The text below deals with one T cell receptor beta chain. Antigen specificity is unknown. This entry comes from a study of T-cell memory formation after mild COVID-19. Regarding the study as a whole: Clones that contracted clustered mainly in CM and EM if CD4+ and in EMRA if CD8+.

TCRdb analysed the 5' RACE reads with MiXCR anew, one entry per CDR3 protein. The data hold fewer than 450,000 distinct CDR3 sequences, with approximately 24% observed a single time. Unmatched junction bases numbered 17, after V lost 3 bases and J lost 5 bases. Looked up from germline, CDR1 is SGHRS and CDR2 is YFSETQ. The CDR3 loop spans 18 amino acids. The chain is built from TRBV5-1 and TRBJ2-5, with 9 positions matching TRBD2. This sequence was found in an adult woman who had mild COVID-19 (a few samples of this study predate the infection). Cell type and time point are not known. Sequencing was performed on PBMCs or a T cell subset sorted from them (not recorded which). The CDR3 DNA reads as TGCGCCAGCAGCTCCAGACCCGGGGCTAGCGGGAAAGGGGAGACCCAGTACTTC. This sequence encodes CASSSRPGASGKGETQYF.